This TCR beta chain is drawn from a study of T cell repertoires in cytomegalovirus infection. For the study at large: Selection of CMV epitopes for the study included recently identified HLA-C-restricted and well-studied HLA-B-restricted ones. Matching HLA type and CMV infection were both indicated by public TCR beta signatures. General study points: The ex vivo response was dominated by HLA-C-restricted CMV-specific TCR beta clonotypes. Pooled public TCR beta family frequency picked out CMV carriers with the relevant HLA.

Each CDR3 protein is one row after TCRdb ran MiXCR on the reads. The sample holds about 740,000 distinct CDR3 sequences, roughly 33% seen once. This clonotype was detected many times. The antigen remains unidentified. Sequenced material: cultured PBMCs, taken from culture after CMV antigen stimulation. This TCR derives from a human donor in good health (CMV status not recorded). Some clones in this sample may be carry-over from other donors' samples.

The CDR3 DNA sequence: TGTGCCAGCAGCTTAGGGACGAGGGGGACAGGGGGCTATAGCAATCAGCCCCAGCATTTT. Translation gives CASSLGTRGTGGYSNQPQHF. The V and J genes are TRBV7-2 and TRBJ1-5, with 12 bases aligning to TRBD1. Trimming at V came to 1 base and at J to 0 bases, leaving 10 bases not matched to a gene. CDR3 length: 20 residues. The germline CDR1 and CDR2 sequences are SGHTA and FQGNSA.